This T cell receptor (beta chain) stems from a study of human T cells and chemical hapten exposure. At the level of the study: Patients had diphenylcyclopropenone applied to the scalp weekly throughout the approximately 22-week study. Per-sample TCR yields varied mainly from small pooled library volume differences.

TCRdb passed the RACE reads through MiXCR, listing each CDR3 protein once. Of some 30,000 distinct CDR3 sequences in the sample, 5.8% are singletons; the top ten hold about 6%. Stated time point: patch test 3, about 24 weeks after DPC sensitization. The treatment here: therapeutic diphenylcyclopropenone sensitization with weekly scalp DPC. From whole blood left unfractionated, total RNA was extracted. The sample holds a few counts of this clonotype. Its ends do not fully match the called genes, so a read error is possible. Germline assignment: CDR1 SGHAT and CDR2 FQNNGV. The CDR3 has 15 residues. The input for sequencing was whole blood, taken in connection with sensitization to the hapten diphenylcyclopropenone (DPC). The receptor's source is a man aged 25-45 years with alopecia areata. Some clones in this sample may be carry-over from other donors' samples. The chain is built from TRBV11-2 and TRBJ1-3; a possible D gene is TRBD1 (5 bases). The CDR3 sequence is CASSLDRISGNTIYF. CDR3 coding DNA: TGTGCCAGCAGCCTAGACAGAATCTCTGGAAACACCATATATTTT.